These T cell receptor beta chains were read from a single sample in a study of blood T cell repertoires in COVID-19. The table came from immunoSEQ multiplex PCR; TCRdb's copy has only in-frame clones and leaves some out. Altogether over 100,000 clones are present, approximately 82% being singletons, with the ten largest covering over 15%. Sequencing input: peripheral blood. These receptors all come from a woman aged 60 to 75 with acute or convalescent COVID-19. The CDR3 runs from the conserved cysteine through the conserved F or W. Each record gives: CDR3 length, D gene, clone size, J gene, V gene, CDR3 protein, CDR3 DNA. The D gene is left open where the match is weak. A clone size is listed for some rows: how often the clone was seen (once, few, many), or a class if it is expanded.

12,.,.,TRBJ1-1,TRBV7-3,CASSRDSPEAFF,TGTGCCAGCAGCCGGGACTCGCCTGAAGCTTTCTTT
14,.,.,TRBJ1-1,TRBV2,CASTLLGPNTEAFF,TGTGCCAGCACTCTTTTGGGGCCGAACACTGAAGCTTTCTTT
16,TRBD1,.,TRBJ2-1,TRBV24-1,CATSDLNRGNYNEQFF,TGTGCCACCAGTGATTTGAACAGGGGTAACTACAATGAGCAGTTCTTC
11,.,.,TRBJ2-1,TRBV5-1,CASSREGEQFF,TGCGCCAGCAGCCGGGAAGGTGAGCAGTTCTTC
13,TRBD1,.,TRBJ2-5,TRBV3-1/TRBV3-2,CASTRQGVETQYF,TGTGCCAGCACCCGACAGGGTGTGGAGACCCAGTACTTC
17,TRBD2,.,TRBJ2-3,TRBV7-8,CASSLGVGLAGADTQYF,TGTGCCAGCAGCTTAGGTGTGGGTCTAGCGGGAGCAGATACGCAGTATTTT
14,TRBD2,.,TRBJ2-5,TRBV11-3,CASSRNGPGGAQYF,TGTGCCAGCAGCCGAAATGGGCCTGGGGGGGCCCAGTACTTC
15,.,.,TRBJ1-2,TRBV16,CASSQIPREGGGYTF,TGTGCCAGCAGCCAAATTCCGCGGGAGGGCGGCGGCTACACCTTC
12,.,.,TRBJ2-5,TRBV30,CAWSLSIGTQYF,TGTGCCTGGAGTCTGAGTATTGGGACCCAGTACTTC
16,TRBD1,.,TRBJ2-3,TRBV5-1,CASSVHSRGRTDTQYF,TGCGCCAGCAGCGTGCACAGCAGGGGGCGCACAGATACGCAGTATTTT
13,.,.,TRBJ1-6,TRBV5-8,CASKILETTPLHF,TGTGCCAGTAAGATCCTCGAGACTACACCCCTCCACTTT
15,TRBD1,.,TRBJ2-7,TRBV6-5,CASSYSWTGTNEQYF,TGTGCCAGCAGTTACTCATGGACAGGGACCAACGAGCAGTACTTC
17,.,.,TRBJ1-1,TRBV7-3,CASSLYGGPLTNTEAFF,TGTGCCAGCAGCTTATACGGGGGGCCGCTTACGAACACTGAAGCTTTCTTT
15,.,.,TRBJ2-1,TRBV19,CASSGGPSSYNEQFF,TGTGCCAGTAGCGGGGGGCCGAGCTCCTACAATGAGCAGTTCTTC
19,.,once,TRBJ2-6,TRBV5-5,CASSLKSPESTRGANVLTF,TGTGCCAGCAGCTTGAAAAGCCCCGAATCCACGAGGGGGGCCAACGTCCTGACTTTC
15,TRBD2,.,TRBJ2-7,TRBV28,CASRAGLAGGYEQYF,TGTGCCAGCAGGGCGGGGCTAGCGGGTGGCTACGAGCAGTACTTC
14,.,.,TRBJ1-1,TRBV25-1,CASSDRTLNTEAFF,TGTGCCAGCAGTGATCGGACACTGAACACTGAAGCTTTCTTT
16,TRBD1,.,TRBJ1-5,TRBV28,CASSDPGTGGNQPQHF,TGTGCCAGCAGTGACCCCGGGACAGGGGGCAATCAGCCCCAGCATTTT
11,.,.,TRBJ1-6,TRBV2,CASRENSPLHF,TGTGCCAGCAGGGAGAATTCACCCCTCCACTTT
15,.,.,TRBJ1-4,TRBV3-1/TRBV3-2,CASSQVQGNNEKLFF,TGTGCCAGCAGCCAAGTGCAGGGGAATAATGAAAAACTGTTTTTT
14,.,.,TRBJ1-1,TRBV7-9,CASSRTGRGTEAFF,TGTGCCAGCAGCCGAACGGGCCGGGGCACTGAAGCTTTCTTT
15,.,.,TRBJ1-3,TRBV28,CASSFNRVWGNTIYF,TGTGCCAGCAGTTTCAACAGGGTCTGGGGAAACACCATATATTTT
14,.,.,TRBJ1-4,TRBV5-1,CASSLSGTNEKLFF,TGCGCCAGCAGCTTATCGGGAACTAATGAAAAACTGTTTTTT
14,.,.,TRBJ1-5,TRBV18,CASSVTGGNQPQHF,TGTGCCAGCTCGGTAACAGGTGGCAATCAGCCCCAGCATTTT
14,.,few,TRBJ1-3,TRBV7-2,CASSFGGLGNTIYF,TGTGCCAGCAGCTTCGGGGGGTTAGGAAACACCATATATTTT
15,.,.,TRBJ1-5,TRBV19,CASNETGFLGGPQHF,TGTGCCAGTAACGAAACAGGGTTCCTCGGAGGACCCCAGCATTTT
13,.,.,TRBJ1-1,TRBV6-5,CASAPLREGKAFF,TGTGCCAGCGCACCGTTGCGGGAGGGTAAAGCTTTCTTT
16,TRBD2,.,TRBJ2-5,TRBV28,CASSSRTSGGFETQYF,TGTGCCAGCAGTTCACGGACTAGCGGGGGTTTCGAGACCCAGTACTTC
13,.,.,TRBJ2-7,TRBV30,CAWSIFWGGEQYF,TGTGCCTGGAGTATATTTTGGGGAGGTGAGCAGTACTTC
15,TRBD2,.,TRBJ2-2,TRBV3-1/TRBV3-2,CASTETSGTDGELFF,TGTGCCAGCACCGAGACTAGCGGGACAGACGGGGAGCTGTTTTTT
14,.,.,TRBJ1-1,TRBV7-9,CASSTVSMNTEAFF,TGTGCCAGCTCGACTGTTTCCATGAACACTGAAGCTTTCTTT
16,TRBD2,.,TRBJ2-1,TRBV30,CAWSRTSGYKGTKPFF,TGTGCCTGGAGTCGGACTAGCGGATATAAAGGCACCAAACCGTTCTTC
14,TRBD1,.,TRBJ2-5,TRBV18,CASSPGQVEETQYF,TGTGCCAGCTCACCTGGACAGGTGGAGGAGACCCAGTACTTC
15,.,.,TRBJ1-2,TRBV6-5,CASSYSSAGGLGYTF,TGTGCCAGCAGTTACTCGAGTGCGGGCGGGCTTGGCTACACCTTC
14,.,.,TRBJ1-4,TRBV11-2,CASSSTMGSEKLFF,TGTGCCAGCAGCTCAACCATGGGGAGTGAAAAACTGTTTTTT
15,.,.,TRBJ1-2,TRBV28,CASSLSGLLASGYTF,TGTGCCAGCAGTTTATCTGGGCTTCTGGCCTCTGGCTACACCTTC
15,.,.,TRBJ1-2,TRBV5-6,CASSLAGGPEEGYTF,TGTGCCAGCAGCTTAGCCGGGGGTCCAGAAGAAGGCTACACCTTC
12,.,.,TRBJ1-5,TRBV12-3/TRBV12-4,CASSEVGQPQHF,TGTGCCAGCTCGGAGGTGGGCCAGCCCCAGCATTTT
15,.,.,TRBJ2-2,TRBV11-3,CASSLTPPPTGELFF,TGTGCCAGCAGCCTAACCCCCCCACCCACCGGGGAGCTGTTTTTT
16,TRBD1,.,TRBJ1-5,TRBV24-1,CATSDSGTGREQPQHF,TGTGCCACCAGTGACTCCGGGACAGGTAGGGAGCAGCCCCAGCATTTT
12,.,.,TRBJ1-1,TRBV6-2/TRBV6-3,CASSRGDTEAFF,TGTGCCAGCAGCCGGGGGGACACTGAAGCTTTCTTT
13,.,.,TRBJ2-7,TRBV27,CASSLKQAYEQYF,TGTGCCAGCAGTTTAAAGCAAGCCTACGAGCAGTACTTC